This T cell receptor beta chain comes out of a study of T cell changes during pregnancy in multiple sclerosis. CDR3 size: 14 residues. CDR1 is LGHNT and CDR2 is FRNRAP in the germline V gene. The junction had 10 bases not matched to a gene; V was cut back by 8 bases and J by 9 bases. This clone was counted a single time. Sequencing was performed with immunoSEQ multiplex PCR; in TCRdb, only in-frame clones are kept and a portion is missing. The sample gives about 47,000 clones, about 87% of which show up once; about 2% is in the top ten. The sequencing here drew on peripheral blood, taken in the first trimester of pregnancy. The gene calls are TRBV12-5 and TRBJ2-1; 10 nucleotides align to TRBD1. The receptor's source is a female donor with multiple sclerosis, enrolled in a pregnancy study. In DNA form, the CDR3 reads TGTGCTAGTTCCCCGGACAGGGGGTCGGGTGAGCAGTTCTTC. It codes for CASSPDRGSGEQFF.